This TCR beta chain was documented in a study of blood T cells in healthy people across ages. General observations from the study: Higher diversity, along with more naive CD4+ cells, distinguished long-lived donors from aged donors.

Germline CDR1 reads SNHLY; CDR2 reads FYNNEI. The CDR3 is made up of 15 amino acids. J was trimmed by 1 base and V by 6 bases; bases with no gene match: 5. PCR was performed a second time for about 7 to 11 cycles using a sample-barcoded 5' primer and a J-beta primer mix. One entry per CDR3 protein, called by TCRdb with MiXCR from the 5' RACE reads. The sample lists hundreds of thousands of distinct CDR3 sequences; 21% were seen once. Roughly 10 milliliters of peripheral blood were drawn from each donor into EDTA-treated tubes. In this sample, this clonotype turned up many times. The antigen is not known.

The V gene is TRBV2, the J gene TRBJ2-1; 8 bases are a match to TRBD2. The sequence was obtained from a man in his sixties or seventies in good health. Material: blood. The CDR3 loop is CASRYGLASYNEQFF. The CDR3 region has the DNA TGTGCCAGCAGATACGGACTAGCTTCCTACAATGAGCAGTTCTTC.